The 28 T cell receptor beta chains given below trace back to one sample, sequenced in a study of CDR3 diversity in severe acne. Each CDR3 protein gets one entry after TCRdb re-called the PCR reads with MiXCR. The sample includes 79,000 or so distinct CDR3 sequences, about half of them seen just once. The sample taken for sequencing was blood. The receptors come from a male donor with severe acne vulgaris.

The CDR3 coding sequence is TGTGCCAGCAGTTTTCCGAGGCTCTATGGCTACACCTTC. As protein: CASSFPRLYGYTF. The rearrangement links TRBV12-3 or TRBV12-4 to TRBJ1-2; D is uncertain. Trimming removed 3 bases at V and 4 bases at J, with 9 bases between. The CDR3 has 13 amino acids.

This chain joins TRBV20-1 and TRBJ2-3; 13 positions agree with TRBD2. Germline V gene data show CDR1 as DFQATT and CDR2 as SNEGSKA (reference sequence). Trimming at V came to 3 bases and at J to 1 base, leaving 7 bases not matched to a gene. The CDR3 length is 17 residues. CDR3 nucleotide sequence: TGCAGTGCTAGCGGACTAGCGGGAGCGGGGGGCACAGATACGCAGTATTTT. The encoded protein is CSASGLAGAGGTDTQYF.

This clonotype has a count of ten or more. In nucleotides, the CDR3 is TGTGCCAGCAGTTACCGGGACGGCTACGAGCAGTACTTC. Its translation: CASSYRDGYEQYF. V is TRBV6-5 and J is TRBJ2-7; the D call may be TRBD1 or TRBD2 (5 bases each). The CDR3 is 13 amino acids. V was shortened by 2 bases and J by 3 bases, with 8 bases between the two germline ends. Germline V gives CDR1 MNHEY, CDR2 SVGAGI.

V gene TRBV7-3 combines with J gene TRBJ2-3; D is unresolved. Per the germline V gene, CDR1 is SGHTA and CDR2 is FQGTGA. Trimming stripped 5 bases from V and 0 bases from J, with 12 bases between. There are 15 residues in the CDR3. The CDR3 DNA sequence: TGTGCCAGCAGCACGTCTGGCGCTAGCACAGATACGCAGTATTTT. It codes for CASSTSGASTDTQYF.

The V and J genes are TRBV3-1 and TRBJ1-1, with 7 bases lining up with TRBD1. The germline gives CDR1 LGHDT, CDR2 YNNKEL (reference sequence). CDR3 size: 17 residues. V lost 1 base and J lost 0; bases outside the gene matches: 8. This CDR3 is CASSQGLRDSLNTEAFF. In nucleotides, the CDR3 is TGTGCCAGCAGCCAAGGATTACGGGACAGCTTGAACACTGAAGCTTTCTTT.

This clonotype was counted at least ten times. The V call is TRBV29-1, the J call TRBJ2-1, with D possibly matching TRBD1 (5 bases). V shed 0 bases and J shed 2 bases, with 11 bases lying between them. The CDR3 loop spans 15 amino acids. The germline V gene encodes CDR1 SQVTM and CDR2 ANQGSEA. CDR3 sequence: CSVEDLARAYNEQFF. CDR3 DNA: TGCAGCGTTGAAGATCTTGCCAGGGCCTACAATGAGCAGTTCTTC.

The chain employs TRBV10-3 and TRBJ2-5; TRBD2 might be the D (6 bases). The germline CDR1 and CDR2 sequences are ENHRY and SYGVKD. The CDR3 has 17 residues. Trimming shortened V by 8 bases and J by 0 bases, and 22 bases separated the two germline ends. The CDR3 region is CAIGGSRGRSYQETQYF. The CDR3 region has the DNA TGTGCCATCGGGGGGAGCAGAGGAAGATCGTACCAAGAGACCCAGTACTTC.

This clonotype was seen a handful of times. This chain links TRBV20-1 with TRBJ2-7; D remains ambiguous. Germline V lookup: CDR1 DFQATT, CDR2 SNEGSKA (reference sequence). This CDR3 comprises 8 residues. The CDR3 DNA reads TGCAGCCTCGACGAGCAGTACTTC. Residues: CSLDEQYF.

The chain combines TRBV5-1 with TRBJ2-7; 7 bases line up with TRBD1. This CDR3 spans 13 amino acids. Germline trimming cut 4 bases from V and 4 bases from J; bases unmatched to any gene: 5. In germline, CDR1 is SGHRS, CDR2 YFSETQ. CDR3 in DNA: TGCGCCAGCAGCGGGACAGCAACGTACGAGCAGTACTTC. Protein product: CASSGTATYEQYF. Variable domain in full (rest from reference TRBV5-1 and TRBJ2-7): KAGVTQTPRYLIKTRGQQVTLSCSPISGHRSVSWYQQTPGQGLQFLFEYFSETQRNKGNFPGRFSGRQFSNSRSEMNVSTLELGDSALYLCASSGTATYEQYFGPGTRLTVT.

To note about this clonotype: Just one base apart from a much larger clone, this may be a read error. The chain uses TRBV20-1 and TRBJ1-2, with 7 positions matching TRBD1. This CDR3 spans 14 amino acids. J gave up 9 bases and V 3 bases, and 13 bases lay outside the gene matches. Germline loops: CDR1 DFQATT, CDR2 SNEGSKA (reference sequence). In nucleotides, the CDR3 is TGCAGTGCTAGTCAGGGGGGGGTGAGTGGTAGCTACACCTTC. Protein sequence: CSASQGGVSGSYTF.

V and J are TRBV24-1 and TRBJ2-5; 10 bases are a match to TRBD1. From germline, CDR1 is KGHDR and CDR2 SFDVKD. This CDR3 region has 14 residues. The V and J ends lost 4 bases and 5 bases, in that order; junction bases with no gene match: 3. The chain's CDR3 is CATSETGGEETQYF. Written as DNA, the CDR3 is TGTGCCACCAGTGAGACAGGGGGCGAGGAGACCCAGTACTTC.

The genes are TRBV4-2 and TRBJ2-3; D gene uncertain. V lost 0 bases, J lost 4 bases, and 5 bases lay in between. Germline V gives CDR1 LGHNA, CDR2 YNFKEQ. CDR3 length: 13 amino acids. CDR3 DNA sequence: TGTGCCAGCAGCCAAGAAGAAGCAGATACGCAGTATTTT. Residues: CASSQEEADTQYF.

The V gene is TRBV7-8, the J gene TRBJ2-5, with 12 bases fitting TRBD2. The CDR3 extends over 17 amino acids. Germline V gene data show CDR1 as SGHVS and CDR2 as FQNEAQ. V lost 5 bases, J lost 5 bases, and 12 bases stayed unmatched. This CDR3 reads CASSLFLAGGPRETQYF. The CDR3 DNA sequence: TGTGCCAGCAGCCTATTCCTAGCGGGAGGGCCCAGGGAGACCCAGTACTTC.

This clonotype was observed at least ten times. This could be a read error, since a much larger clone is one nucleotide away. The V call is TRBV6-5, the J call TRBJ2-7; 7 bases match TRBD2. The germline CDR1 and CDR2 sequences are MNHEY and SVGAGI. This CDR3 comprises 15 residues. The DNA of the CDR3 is TGTACCAGCAGTTACTCCGGGGCTAGCGGCTACGAGCAGTACTTC. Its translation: CTSSYSGASGYEQYF.

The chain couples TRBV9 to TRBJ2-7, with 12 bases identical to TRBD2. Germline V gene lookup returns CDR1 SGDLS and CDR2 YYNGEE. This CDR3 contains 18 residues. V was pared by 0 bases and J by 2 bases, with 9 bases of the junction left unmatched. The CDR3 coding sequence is TGTGCCAGCAGCGTAGAAACTAGCGGGAGGACTCTAACCTACGAGCAGTACTTC. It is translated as CASSVETSGRTLTYEQYF.

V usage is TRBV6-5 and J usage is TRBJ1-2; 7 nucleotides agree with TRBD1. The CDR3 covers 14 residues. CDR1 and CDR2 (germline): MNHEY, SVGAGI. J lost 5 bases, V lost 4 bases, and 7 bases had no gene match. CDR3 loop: CASSFRQGGYGYTF. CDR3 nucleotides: TGTGCCAGCAGTTTCCGACAGGGCGGTTATGGCTACACCTTC.

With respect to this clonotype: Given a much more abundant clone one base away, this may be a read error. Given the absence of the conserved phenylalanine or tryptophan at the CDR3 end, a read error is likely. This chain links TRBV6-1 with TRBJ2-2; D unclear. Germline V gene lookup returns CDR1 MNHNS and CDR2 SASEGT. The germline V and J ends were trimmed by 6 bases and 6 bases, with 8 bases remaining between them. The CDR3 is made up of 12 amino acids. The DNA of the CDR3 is TGTGCCAGCAGCGAACCAGCCGGGGAGCTGTTTCTT. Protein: CASSEPAGELFL.

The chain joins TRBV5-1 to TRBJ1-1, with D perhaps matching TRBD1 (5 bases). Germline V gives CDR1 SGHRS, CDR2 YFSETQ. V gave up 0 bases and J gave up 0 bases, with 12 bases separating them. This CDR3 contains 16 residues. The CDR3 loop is CASSLVFDSMNTEAFF. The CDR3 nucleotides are TGCGCCAGCAGCTTGGTTTTCGACAGTATGAACACTGAAGCTTTCTTT.

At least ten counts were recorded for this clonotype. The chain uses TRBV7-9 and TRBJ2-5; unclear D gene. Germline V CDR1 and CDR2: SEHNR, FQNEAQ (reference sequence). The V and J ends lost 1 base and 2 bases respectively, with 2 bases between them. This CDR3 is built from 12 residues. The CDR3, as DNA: TGTGCCAGCAGCTTAGTTCAAGAGACCCAGTACTTC. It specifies CASSLVQETQYF.

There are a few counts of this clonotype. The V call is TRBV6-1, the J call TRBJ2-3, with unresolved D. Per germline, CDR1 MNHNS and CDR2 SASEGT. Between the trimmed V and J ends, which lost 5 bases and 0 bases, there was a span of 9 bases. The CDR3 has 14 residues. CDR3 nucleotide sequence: TGTGCCAGCAGTTTCTCCTCTAGCACAGATACGCAGTATTTT. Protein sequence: CASSFSSSTDTQYF.

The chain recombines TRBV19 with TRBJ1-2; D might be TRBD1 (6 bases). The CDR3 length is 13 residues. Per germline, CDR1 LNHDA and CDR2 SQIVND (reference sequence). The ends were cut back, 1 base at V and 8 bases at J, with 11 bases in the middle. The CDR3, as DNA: TGTGCCAGTAGTATAGGTTACAGGGACGGCTACACCTTC. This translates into CASSIGYRDGYTF.

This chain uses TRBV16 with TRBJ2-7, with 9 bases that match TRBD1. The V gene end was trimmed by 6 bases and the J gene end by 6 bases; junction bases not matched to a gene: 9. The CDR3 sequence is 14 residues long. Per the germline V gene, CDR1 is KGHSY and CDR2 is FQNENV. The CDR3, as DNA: TGTGCCAGCAGTTCCGGGACAGGGATAAGCGAGCAGTACTTC. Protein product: CASSSGTGISEQYF.

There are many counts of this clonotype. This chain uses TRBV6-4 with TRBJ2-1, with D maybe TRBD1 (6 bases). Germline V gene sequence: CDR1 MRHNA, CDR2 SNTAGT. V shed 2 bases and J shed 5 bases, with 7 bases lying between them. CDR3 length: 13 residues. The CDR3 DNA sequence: TGTGCCAGCAGTGACGGGGACAACAATGAGCAGTTCTTC. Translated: CASSDGDNNEQFF.

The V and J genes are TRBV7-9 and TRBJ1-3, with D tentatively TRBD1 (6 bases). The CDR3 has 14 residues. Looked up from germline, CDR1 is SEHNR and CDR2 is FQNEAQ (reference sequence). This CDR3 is CGGTDSRSGNTIYF. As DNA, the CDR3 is TGTGGGGGGACGGACAGTCGCTCTGGAAACACCATATATTTT.

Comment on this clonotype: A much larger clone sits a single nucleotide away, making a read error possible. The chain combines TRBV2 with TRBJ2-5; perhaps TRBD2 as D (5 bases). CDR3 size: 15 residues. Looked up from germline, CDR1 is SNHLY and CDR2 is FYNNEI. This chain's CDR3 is CASTVWEHPEETRYF. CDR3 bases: TGTGCCAGCACGGTCTGGGAGCACCCGGAGGAGACCCGGTACTTC.

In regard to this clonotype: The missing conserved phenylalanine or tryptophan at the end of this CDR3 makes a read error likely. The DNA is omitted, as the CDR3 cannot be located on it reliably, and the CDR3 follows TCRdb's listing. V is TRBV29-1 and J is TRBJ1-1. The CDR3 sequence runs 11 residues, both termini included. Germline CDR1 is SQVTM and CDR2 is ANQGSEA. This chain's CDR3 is CSGPGDGKAFL.

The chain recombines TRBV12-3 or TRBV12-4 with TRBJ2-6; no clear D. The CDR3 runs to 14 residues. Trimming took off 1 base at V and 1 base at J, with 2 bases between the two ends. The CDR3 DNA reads TGTGCCAGCAGTTTAGATTCTGGGGCCAACGTCCTGACTTTC. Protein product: CASSLDSGANVLTF.

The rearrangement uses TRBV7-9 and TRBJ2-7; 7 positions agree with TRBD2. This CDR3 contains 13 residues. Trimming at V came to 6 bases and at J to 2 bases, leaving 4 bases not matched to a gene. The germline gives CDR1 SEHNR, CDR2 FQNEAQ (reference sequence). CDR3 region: CASRPSGAYEQYF. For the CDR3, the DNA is TGTGCCAGCAGGCCTAGCGGAGCCTACGAGCAGTACTTC.